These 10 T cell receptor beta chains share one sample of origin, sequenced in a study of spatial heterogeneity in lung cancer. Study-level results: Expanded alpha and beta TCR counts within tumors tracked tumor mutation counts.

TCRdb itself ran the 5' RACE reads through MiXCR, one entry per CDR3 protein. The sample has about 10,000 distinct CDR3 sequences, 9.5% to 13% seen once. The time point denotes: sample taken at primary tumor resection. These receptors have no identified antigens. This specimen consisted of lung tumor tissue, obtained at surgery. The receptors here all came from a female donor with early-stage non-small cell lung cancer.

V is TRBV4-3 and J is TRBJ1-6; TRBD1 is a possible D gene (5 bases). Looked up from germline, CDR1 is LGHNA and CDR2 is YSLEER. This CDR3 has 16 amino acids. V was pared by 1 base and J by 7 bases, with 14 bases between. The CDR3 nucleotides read TGCGCCAGCAGCCAAGCCCCTGGGGCTAGCAATTCACCCCTCCACTTT. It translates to CASSQAPGASNSPLHF.

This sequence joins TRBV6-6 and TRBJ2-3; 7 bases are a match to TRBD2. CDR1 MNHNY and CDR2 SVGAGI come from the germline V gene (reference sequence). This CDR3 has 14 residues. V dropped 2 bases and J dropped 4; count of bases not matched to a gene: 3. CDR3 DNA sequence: TGTGCCAGCAGTTACACTAGCGACGCAGATACGCAGTATTTT. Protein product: CASSYTSDADTQYF.

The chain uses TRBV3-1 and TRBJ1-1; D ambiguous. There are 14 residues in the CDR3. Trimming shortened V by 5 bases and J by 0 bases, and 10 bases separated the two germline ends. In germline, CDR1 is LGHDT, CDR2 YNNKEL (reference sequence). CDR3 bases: TGTGCCAGCAGCTTGTGGACCGTGAACACTGAAGCTTTCTTT. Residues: CASSLWTVNTEAFF.

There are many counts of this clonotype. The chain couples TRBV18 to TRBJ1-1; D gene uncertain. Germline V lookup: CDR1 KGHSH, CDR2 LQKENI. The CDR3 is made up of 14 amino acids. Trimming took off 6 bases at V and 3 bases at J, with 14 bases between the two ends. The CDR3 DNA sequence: TGTGCCAGCTCCCCAGCCGGTTTCGACACTGAAGCTTTCTTT. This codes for CASSPAGFDTEAFF.

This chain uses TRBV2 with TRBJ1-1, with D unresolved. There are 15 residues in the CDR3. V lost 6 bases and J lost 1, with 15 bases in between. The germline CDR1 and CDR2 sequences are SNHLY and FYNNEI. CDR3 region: CASREQRAKNTEAFF. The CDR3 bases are TGTGCCAGCAGAGAACAGAGGGCAAAGAACACTGAAGCTTTCTTT.

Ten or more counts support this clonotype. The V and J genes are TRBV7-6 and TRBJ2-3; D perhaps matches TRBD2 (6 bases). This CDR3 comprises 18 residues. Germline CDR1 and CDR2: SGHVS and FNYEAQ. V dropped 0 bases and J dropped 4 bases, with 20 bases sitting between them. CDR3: CASSLAPTSLPRADTQYF. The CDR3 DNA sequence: TGTGCCAGCAGCTTAGCCCCTACTAGCCTGCCGAGAGCAGATACGCAGTATTTT.

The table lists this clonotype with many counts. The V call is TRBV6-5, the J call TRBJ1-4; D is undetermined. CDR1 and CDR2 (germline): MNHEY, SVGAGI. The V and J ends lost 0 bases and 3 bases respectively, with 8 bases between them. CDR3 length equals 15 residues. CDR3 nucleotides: TGTGCCAGCAGTTACTCGAGGGTACCTAATGAAAAACTGTTTTTT. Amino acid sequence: CASSYSRVPNEKLFF.

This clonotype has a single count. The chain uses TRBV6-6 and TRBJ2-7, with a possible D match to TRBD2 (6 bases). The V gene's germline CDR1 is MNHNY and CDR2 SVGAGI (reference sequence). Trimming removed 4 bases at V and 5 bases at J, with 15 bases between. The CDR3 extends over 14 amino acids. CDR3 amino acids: CASSWTRENNEQYF. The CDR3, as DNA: TGTGCCAGCAGTTGGACTCGGGAGAACAACGAGCAGTACTTC.

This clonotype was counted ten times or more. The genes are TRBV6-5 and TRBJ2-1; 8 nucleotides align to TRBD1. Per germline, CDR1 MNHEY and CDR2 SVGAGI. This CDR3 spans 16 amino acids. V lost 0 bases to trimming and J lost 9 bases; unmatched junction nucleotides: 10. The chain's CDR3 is CASSYSRGQGIIEQFF. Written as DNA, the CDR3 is TGTGCCAGCAGTTACTCCCGAGGACAGGGTATTATTGAGCAGTTCTTC.

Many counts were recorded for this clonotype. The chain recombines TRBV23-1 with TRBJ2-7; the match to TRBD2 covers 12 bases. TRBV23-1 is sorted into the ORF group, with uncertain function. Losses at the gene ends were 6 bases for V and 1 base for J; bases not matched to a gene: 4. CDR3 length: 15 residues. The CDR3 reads CASRTSGSASYEQYF. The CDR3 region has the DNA TGCGCCAGCAGGACTAGCGGGAGTGCGTCCTACGAGCAGTACTTC.